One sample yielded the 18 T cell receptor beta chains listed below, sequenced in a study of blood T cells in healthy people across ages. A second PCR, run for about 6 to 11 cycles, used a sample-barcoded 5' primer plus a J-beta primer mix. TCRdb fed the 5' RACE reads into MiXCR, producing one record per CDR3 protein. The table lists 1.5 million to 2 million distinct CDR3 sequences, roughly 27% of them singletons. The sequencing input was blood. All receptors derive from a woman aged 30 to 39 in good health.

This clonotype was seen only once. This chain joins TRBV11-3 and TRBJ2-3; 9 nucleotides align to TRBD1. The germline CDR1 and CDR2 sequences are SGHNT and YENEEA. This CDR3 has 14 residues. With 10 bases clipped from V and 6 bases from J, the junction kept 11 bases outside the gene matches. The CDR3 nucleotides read TGTGCCAACAGTTCCACAGGGGGCGACGATACGCAGTATTTT. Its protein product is CANSSTGGDDTQYF.

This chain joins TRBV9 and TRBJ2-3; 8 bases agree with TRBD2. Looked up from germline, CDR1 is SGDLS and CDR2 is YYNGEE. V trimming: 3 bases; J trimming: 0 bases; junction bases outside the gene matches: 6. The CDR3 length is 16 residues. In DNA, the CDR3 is TGTGCCAGCAGCGAATATAGCGGGACTAGCACAGATACGCAGTATTTT. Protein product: CASSEYSGTSTDTQYF. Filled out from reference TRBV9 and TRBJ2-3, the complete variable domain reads DSGVTQTPKHLITATGQRVTLRCSPRSGDLSVYWYQQSLDQGLQFLIQYYNGEERAKGNILERFSAQQFPDLHSELNLSSLELGDSALYFCASSEYSGTSTDTQYFGPGTRLTVL.

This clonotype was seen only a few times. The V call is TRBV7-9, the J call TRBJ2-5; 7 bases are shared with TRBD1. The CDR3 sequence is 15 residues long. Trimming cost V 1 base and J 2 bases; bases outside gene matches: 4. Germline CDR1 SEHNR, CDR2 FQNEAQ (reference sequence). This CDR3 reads CASSLVGQAQETQYF. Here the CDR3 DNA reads TGTGCCAGCAGCTTAGTCGGACAGGCTCAAGAGACCCAGTACTTC.

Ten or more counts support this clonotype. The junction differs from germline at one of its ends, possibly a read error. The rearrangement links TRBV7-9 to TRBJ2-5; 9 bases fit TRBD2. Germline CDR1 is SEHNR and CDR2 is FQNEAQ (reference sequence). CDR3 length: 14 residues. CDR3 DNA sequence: TGCGCCAGCAGTAGGACTAGCGCACAAGAGACCCAGTACTTC. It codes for CASSRTSAQETQYF.

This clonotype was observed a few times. The CDR3 spells CASRKRGMNTQYF. In DNA form, the CDR3 reads TGTGCCAGCAGGAAGCGGGGTATGAATACGCAGTATTTT. The V call is TRBV28, the J call TRBJ2-3; 7 bases line up with TRBD2. The CDR3 sequence is 13 residues long. Germline-derived CDR1 and CDR2 are MDHEN and SYDVKM. V shed 6 bases and J 7 bases; nucleotides not matched to a gene: 7.

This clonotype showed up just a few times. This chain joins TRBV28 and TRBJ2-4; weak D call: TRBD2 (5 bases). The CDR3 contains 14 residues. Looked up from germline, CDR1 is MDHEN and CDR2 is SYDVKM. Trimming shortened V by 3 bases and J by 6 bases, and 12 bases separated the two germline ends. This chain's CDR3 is CASSLRVPSNIQYF. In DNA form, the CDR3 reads TGTGCCAGCAGTTTGAGGGTCCCTTCAAACATTCAGTACTTC.

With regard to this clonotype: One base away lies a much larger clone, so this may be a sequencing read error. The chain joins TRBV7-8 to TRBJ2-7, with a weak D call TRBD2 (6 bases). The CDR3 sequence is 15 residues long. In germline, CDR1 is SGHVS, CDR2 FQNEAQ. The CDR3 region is CASSGYSGRSYEQNF. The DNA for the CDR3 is TGTGCCAGCAGCGGGTATAGCGGTCGATCCTACGAGCAGAACTTC. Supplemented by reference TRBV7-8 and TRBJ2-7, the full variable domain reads GAGVSQSPRYKVAKRGQDVALRCDPISGHVSLFWYQQALGQGPEFLTYFQNEAQLDKSGLPSDRFFAERPEGSVSTLKIQRTQQEDSAVYLCASSGYSGRSYEQNFGPGTRLTVT.

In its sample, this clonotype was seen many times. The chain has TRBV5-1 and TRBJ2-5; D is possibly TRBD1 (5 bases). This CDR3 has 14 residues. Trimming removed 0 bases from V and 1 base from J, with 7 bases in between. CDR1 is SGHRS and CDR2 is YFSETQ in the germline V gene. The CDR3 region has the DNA TGCGCCAGCAGCTTGGAGGGGTCCCAAGAGACCCAGTACTTC. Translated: CASSLEGSQETQYF.

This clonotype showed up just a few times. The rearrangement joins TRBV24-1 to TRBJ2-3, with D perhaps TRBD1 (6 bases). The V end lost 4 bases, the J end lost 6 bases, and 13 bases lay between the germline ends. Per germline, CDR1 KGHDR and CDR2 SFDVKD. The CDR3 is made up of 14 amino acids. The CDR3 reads CATSDRGSKDTQYF. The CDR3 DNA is TGTGCCACCAGTGACAGGGGCTCTAAGGATACGCAGTATTTT.

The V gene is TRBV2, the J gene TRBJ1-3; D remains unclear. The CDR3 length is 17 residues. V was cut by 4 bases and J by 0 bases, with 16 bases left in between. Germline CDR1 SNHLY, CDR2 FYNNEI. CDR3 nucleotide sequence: TGTGCCAGCAGTGCACTCCGTGGGGAATCCTCTGGAAACACCATATATTTT. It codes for CASSALRGESSGNTIYF.

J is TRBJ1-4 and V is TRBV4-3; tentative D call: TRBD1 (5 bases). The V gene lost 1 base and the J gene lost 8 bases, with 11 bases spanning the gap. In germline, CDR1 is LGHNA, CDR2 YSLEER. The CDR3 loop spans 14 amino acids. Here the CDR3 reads CASSQGNRGEKLFF. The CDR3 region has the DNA TGCGCCAGCAGCCAAGGGAATAGGGGCGAAAAACTGTTTTTT.

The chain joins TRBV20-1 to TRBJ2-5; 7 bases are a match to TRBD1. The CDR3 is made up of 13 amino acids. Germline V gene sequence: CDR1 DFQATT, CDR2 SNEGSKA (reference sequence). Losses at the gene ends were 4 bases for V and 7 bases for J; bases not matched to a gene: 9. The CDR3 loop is CSANGDSEGTQYF. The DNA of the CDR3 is TGCAGTGCTAACGGGGACAGCGAAGGGACCCAGTACTTC.

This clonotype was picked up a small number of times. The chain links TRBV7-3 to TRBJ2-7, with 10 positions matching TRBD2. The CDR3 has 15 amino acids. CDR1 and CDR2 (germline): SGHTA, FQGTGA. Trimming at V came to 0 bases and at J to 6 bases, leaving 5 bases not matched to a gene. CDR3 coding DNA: TGTGCCAGCAGCTTAACGGCTAGCGGGGGAGGCGAGCAGTACTTC. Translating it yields CASSLTASGGGEQYF.

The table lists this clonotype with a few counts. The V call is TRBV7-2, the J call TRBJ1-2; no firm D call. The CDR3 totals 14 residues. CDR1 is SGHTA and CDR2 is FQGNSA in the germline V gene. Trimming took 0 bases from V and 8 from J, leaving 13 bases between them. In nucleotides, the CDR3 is TGTGCCAGCAGCTTAGCGCTTACCGGACTGGGCTACACCTTC. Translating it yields CASSLALTGLGYTF.

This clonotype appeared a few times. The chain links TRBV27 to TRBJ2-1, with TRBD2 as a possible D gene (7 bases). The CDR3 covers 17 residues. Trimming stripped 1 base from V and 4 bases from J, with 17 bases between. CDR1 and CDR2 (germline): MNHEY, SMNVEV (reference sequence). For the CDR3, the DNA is TGTGCCAGCAGTTTATTTTTAAGGGGGGGGAGTTACAATGAGCAGTTCTTC. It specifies CASSLFLRGGSYNEQFF.

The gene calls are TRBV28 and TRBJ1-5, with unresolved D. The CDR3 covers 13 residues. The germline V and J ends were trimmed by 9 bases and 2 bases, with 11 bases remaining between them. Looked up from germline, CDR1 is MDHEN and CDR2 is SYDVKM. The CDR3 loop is CASDGYRNQPQHF. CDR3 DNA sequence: TGTGCCAGTGACGGCTATCGCAATCAGCCCCAGCATTTT.

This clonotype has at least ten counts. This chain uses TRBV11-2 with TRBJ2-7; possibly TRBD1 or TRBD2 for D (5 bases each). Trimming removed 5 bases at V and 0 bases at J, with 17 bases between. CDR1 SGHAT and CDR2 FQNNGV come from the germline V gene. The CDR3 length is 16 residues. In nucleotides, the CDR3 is TGTGCCAGCAGCGCAGGGAGTCCCCTCGGCTCCTACGAGCAGTACTTC. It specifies CASSAGSPLGSYEQYF.

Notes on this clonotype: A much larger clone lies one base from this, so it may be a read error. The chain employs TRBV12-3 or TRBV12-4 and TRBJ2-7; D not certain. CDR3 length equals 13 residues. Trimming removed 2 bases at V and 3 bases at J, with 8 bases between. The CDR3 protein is CASSLMNSYEQYF. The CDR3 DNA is TGTGCCAGCAGTTTAATGAACAGCTACGAGCAGTACTTC.